Given below is one T cell receptor (beta chain) in context. Antigen unknown. The CDR3 is made up of 13 amino acids. Trimming removed 0 bases from V and 10 bases from J; junction bases left unmatched: 2. Looked up from germline, CDR1 is SGDLS and CDR2 is YYNGEE. These data are taken from a study of T cell responses to AZD1222 COVID-19 vaccine. Study results and caveats: There were mostly white British donors and more females than males, and clonal diversity was possibly underestimated.

The method was immunoSEQ multiplex PCR; TCRdb's version includes in-frame clones alone and lacks a portion of them. The repertoire holds 120,000 or so clones, with roughly 86% as singletons. The material sequenced was peripheral blood, taken on day 0 of AZD1222 vaccination. The chain has TRBV9 and TRBJ1-4, with 8 bases lining up with TRBD1. This TCR was recovered from an adult in good health. CDR3 protein: CASSVEGQAKLFF. For the CDR3, the DNA is TGTGCCAGCAGCGTAGAGGGACAGGCAAAACTGTTTTTT.